One sample yielded the 22 T cell receptor beta chains listed below, sequenced in a study of T cells in Graves' hyperthyroidism and ophthalmopathy. What was amplified from RNA transcripts were TCR beta CDR3 regions. TCR CDR3 underwent first-round RT-PCR with the HTBI primer set. TCRdb independently ran MiXCR on the multiplex PCR reads; one entry per CDR3 protein. The data show some 440,000 distinct CDR3 sequences, with around 14% seen just once and just under 8% held by the top ten. The specimen sequenced was blood. The receptors were sampled from a woman aged 18 to 35 with Graves' hyperthyroidism.

This clonotype occurred many times. V and J are TRBV6-2 or TRBV6-3 and TRBJ2-3; 10 bases fit TRBD2. In germline, CDR1 is MNHEY, CDR2 SVGEGT. The length of the CDR3 is 15 residues. V trimming: 5 bases; J trimming: 1 base; junction bases outside the gene matches: 3. CDR3 in DNA: TGTGCCAGCAGTCTAGCGGGGGACCGCACAGATACGCAGTATTTT. Its protein is CASSLAGDRTDTQYF.

In regard to this clonotype: This could be a read error, since a much larger clone is one nucleotide away. V is TRBV29-1 and J is TRBJ2-3, with TRBD1 as a possible D gene (5 bases). Per the germline V gene, CDR1 is SQVTM and CDR2 is ANQGSEA. The CDR3 consists of 14 residues. As DNA, the CDR3 is TGCAGCGTTGAACTGGGGCCAGTCGCAGATACGCAATATTTT. Residues: CSVELGPVADTQYF.

This clonotype occurred many times. V and J are TRBV5-1 and TRBJ1-4; unclear D gene. V was shortened by 3 bases and J by 3 bases, with 6 bases between the two germline ends. The CDR3 loop spans 13 amino acids. Per germline, CDR1 SGHRS and CDR2 YFSETQ. The DNA of the CDR3 is TGCGCCAGCAGCTACGGGGCTAATGAAAAACTGTTTTTT. It is translated as CASSYGANEKLFF.

This chain connects TRBV28 to TRBJ2-7, with unresolved D. Germline-derived CDR1 and CDR2 are MDHEN and SYDVKM. The CDR3 is 14 residues long. As DNA, the CDR3 is TGTGCGACTCACGGAGTCCTGGGTTTGGACGAGCAGTACTTC. Its translation is CATHGVLGLDEQYF.

This clonotype was recorded many times. This chain connects TRBV6-4 to TRBJ2-1, with TRBD2 matching 9 bases. CDR1 is MRHNA, CDR2 SNTAGT, per germline. V was clipped by 0 bases and J by 8 bases; unmatched bases: 11. The CDR3 contains 17 residues. DNA of the CDR3: TGTGCCAGCAGTGACTCGGGTTCAGGCGGGGGGGCCGATGAGCAGTTCTTC. Its translation is CASSDSGSGGGADEQFF.

This clonotype occurred many times. The chain couples TRBV20-1 to TRBJ2-7; the match to TRBD2 covers 9 bases. CDR1 and CDR2 (germline): DFQATT, SNEGSKA (reference sequence). Unmatched junction bases numbered 7, after V lost 1 base and J lost 3 bases. CDR3 size: 15 residues. The CDR3 DNA follows: TGCAGTGCTAGAGCGCGGTCTAGCGGGAACTACGAGCAGTACTTC. Its protein product is CSARARSSGNYEQYF.

This clonotype was seen many times. This chain connects TRBV7-9 to TRBJ2-3, with D perhaps matching TRBD1 or TRBD2 (5 bases each). This CDR3 has 15 residues. Germline CDR1 SEHNR, CDR2 FQNEAQ (reference sequence). With 5 bases removed from V and 1 base from J, the gap between germline ends came to 13 bases. CDR3 protein: CASSRPVGGTDTQYF. The CDR3 bases are TGTGCCAGCAGCCGACCCGTGGGGGGCACAGATACGCAGTATTTT.

This clonotype was seen repeatedly, ten times or more. The rearrangement joins TRBV12-3 or TRBV12-4 to TRBJ1-2, with D maybe TRBD1 (5 bases). The ends were cut back, 10 bases at V and 8 bases at J, with 17 bases in the middle. The CDR3 runs to 12 residues. The CDR3 loop is CATIPGLGGYTF. In nucleotides, the CDR3 is TGTGCCACCATACCGGGACTCGGAGGCTACACCTTC.

The chain couples TRBV29-1 to TRBJ2-5; TRBD2 agrees at 9 bases. Germline-derived CDR1 and CDR2 are SQVTM and ANQGSEA. V was pared by 2 bases and J by 4 bases, with 5 bases of the junction left unmatched. This CDR3 is 14 amino acids long. CDR3 loop: CSVERASGVETQYF. The CDR3 DNA reads as TGCAGCGTTGAACGGGCTAGCGGGGTAGAGACCCAGTACTTC. Looking up the rest from reference TRBV29-1 and TRBJ2-5 gives the full variable domain: SAVISQKPSRDICQRGTSLTIQCQVDSQVTMMFWYRQQPGQSLTLIATANQGSEATYESGFVIDKFPISRPNLTFSTLTVSNMSPEDSSIYLCSVERASGVETQYFGPGTRLLVL.

This clonotype was seen repeatedly, ten times or more. The chain recombines TRBV10-2 with TRBJ1-5; D gene unclear. V was trimmed by 0 bases and J by 5 bases, leaving 14 bases between them. CDR1 and CDR2 (germline): WSHSY, SAAADI. This CDR3 is built from 16 residues. DNA of the CDR3: TGCGCCAGCAGTGAGTCTTATTACACCGGCCATCAGCCCCAGCATTTT. It encodes CASSESYYTGHQPQHF.

The rearrangement uses TRBV28 and TRBJ2-5; D is unclear. The CDR3 sequence is 14 residues long. V was shortened by 5 bases and J by 5 bases, with 15 bases between the two germline ends. CDR1 MDHEN and CDR2 SYDVKM come from the germline V gene. CDR3 residues: CASSPLGSWETQYF. CDR3 nucleotide sequence: TGTGCCAGCAGTCCTTTGGGTAGCTGGGAGACCCAGTACTTC.

The genes are TRBV12-3 or TRBV12-4 and TRBJ1-2; tentative D call: TRBD1 (6 bases). This CDR3 is built from 13 residues. V was cut by 6 bases and J by 4 bases, with 12 bases left in between. As DNA, the CDR3 is TGTGCCAGCAGAGGTACAGGGAGCTATGGCTACACCTTC. It encodes CASRGTGSYGYTF.

This clonotype was observed at least ten times. The rearrangement links TRBV12-3 or TRBV12-4 to TRBJ2-7; D is unresolved. This CDR3 has 13 residues. V dropped 3 bases and J dropped 2 bases, with 8 bases sitting between them. The CDR3 bases are TGTGCCAGCAGTTTGGAGAGCCCCTACGAGCAGTACTTC. As protein: CASSLESPYEQYF.

This clonotype came up many times. The chain combines TRBV15 with TRBJ1-3, with D uncertain. This CDR3 comprises 14 residues. Germline-derived CDR1 and CDR2 are LNHNV and YYDKDF (reference sequence). The ends were cut back, 2 bases at V and 0 bases at J, with 5 bases in the middle. CDR3 sequence: CATSRHSSGNTIYF. The CDR3 DNA reads TGTGCCACCAGCAGACACAGCTCTGGAAACACCATATATTTT.

In this sample, this clonotype turned up a few times. This chain joins TRBV27 and TRBJ1-2; D may be TRBD1 (6 bases). V lost 0 bases and J 4 bases, leaving 6 bases between the germline ends. The CDR3 extends over 13 amino acids. CDR1 is MNHEY and CDR2 is SMNVEV in the germline V gene (reference sequence). The CDR3 reads CASSLSTGYGYTF. In DNA form, the CDR3 reads TGTGCCAGCAGTTTATCGACAGGCTATGGCTACACCTTC.

With respect to this clonotype: At one end the junction does not follow the germline gene, possibly because of a read error. The chain uses TRBV6-1 and TRBJ1-5; TRBD1 aligns across 8 bases. The CDR3 extends over 16 amino acids. CDR1 and CDR2 (germline): MNHNS, SASEGT. CDR3 loop: CASSEAPGQGNRPQHF. In DNA, the CDR3 is TGTGCCAGCAGTGAAGCGCCAGGACAGGGCAATCGGCCCCAGCATTTT.

This clonotype has just a few counts. The chain recombines TRBV20-1 with TRBJ2-1; TRBD1 aligns across 9 bases. Losses at the gene ends were 4 bases for V and 7 bases for J; bases not matched to a gene: 8. The germline CDR1 and CDR2 sequences are DFQATT and SNEGSKA (reference sequence). The CDR3 is made up of 14 amino acids. The CDR3 here is CSATRTGDRNEQFF. The CDR3 nucleotides are TGCAGTGCTACCCGGACAGGGGATAGGAATGAGCAGTTCTTC.

This clonotype has ten or more counts. The chain employs TRBV2 and TRBJ1-6; 8 positions match TRBD1. The length of the CDR3 is 15 residues. Losses at the gene ends were 7 bases for V and 6 bases for J; bases not matched to a gene: 8. Germline-derived CDR1 and CDR2 are SNHLY and FYNNEI. The CDR3 DNA reads TGTGCCAGCACCGCGGACAGGGCGCCTAATTCACCCCTCCACTTT. As protein: CASTADRAPNSPLHF. The full variable domain, in which reference TRBV2 and TRBJ1-6 provide the parts outside the CDR3, is EPEVTQTPSHQVTQMGQEVILRCVPISNHLYFYWYRQILGQKVEFLVSFYNNEISEKSEIFDDQFSVERPDGSNFTLKIRSTKLEDSAMYFCASTADRAPNSPLHFGNGTRLTVT.

The chain couples TRBV3-1 to TRBJ2-3, with 9 nucleotides matching TRBD2. The CDR3 sequence is 19 residues long. Germline lookup yields CDR1 LGHDT and CDR2 YNNKEL (reference sequence). Germline trimming cut 4 bases from V and 4 bases from J; bases unmatched to any gene: 18. The CDR3 protein is CASSPRAGAGGPRSDTQYF. The DNA for the CDR3 is TGTGCCAGCAGCCCCAGAGCGGGGGCGGGGGGGCCCAGGTCAGATACGCAGTATTTT.

This clonotype was recorded many times. The V gene is TRBV20-1, the J gene TRBJ2-1; TRBD2 aligns across 11 bases. V lost 1 base, J lost 8 bases, and 4 bases stayed unmatched. Germline-derived CDR1 and CDR2 are DFQATT and SNEGSKA (reference sequence). This CDR3 comprises 14 residues. The CDR3 DNA reads as TGCAGTGCTAGAGCTAGCGGGGGGAGGTATGAGCAGTTCTTC. It encodes CSARASGGRYEQFF.

In this sample, this clonotype turned up many times. One end of the junction does not line up with germline, which may come from a read error. The V call is TRBV27, the J call TRBJ1-6, with D possibly matching TRBD1 (5 bases). The V gene's germline CDR1 is MNHEY and CDR2 SMNVEV (reference sequence). CDR3 length: 16 amino acids. The CDR3 here is CASSLFGAMYNSPLHF. In nucleotides, the CDR3 is TGTGCCAGCAGCTTATTCGGGGCGATGTATAATTCACCCCTCCACTTT.

In the case of this clonotype: Relative to the germline gene, one junction end is altered; a read error may explain this. The chain recombines TRBV5-1 with TRBJ2-7, with a possible D match to TRBD1 (5 bases). CDR3 length: 13 residues. Germline V gives CDR1 SGHRS, CDR2 YFSETQ. CDR3 DNA: TGTGCCAGCAGCTTCCAGGGCCGCTACGAGCAGTACTTC. It codes for CASSFQGRYEQYF.